Below, one T cell receptor beta chain is given with its context. The data were taken from a study of T cells in Graves' hyperthyroidism and ophthalmopathy. From RNA transcripts, TCR beta CDR3 regions were amplified. Primed by the HTBI set, a first-round RT-PCR was run on the TCR CDR3. One entry per CDR3 protein results from TCRdb running MiXCR on the multiplex PCR reads. This table has hundreds of thousands of distinct CDR3 sequences, approximately 42% appearing once. Exclusions: uncontrolled infection, other autoimmune disease, pregnancy, lactation. The TCR comes from an adult man with Graves' disease, either hyperthyroidism or ophthalmopathy (not recorded which). The sample comprised peripheral blood or thyroid tissue (not recorded which).

The CDR3 DNA follows: TGTGCCAGCAGCTTTAACGCGGGCTACAATCAGCCCCAGCATTTT. Protein product: CASSFNAGYNQPQHF. The chain uses TRBV5-4 and TRBJ1-5; D unresolved. The V gene lost 2 bases and the J gene lost 3 bases, with 12 bases spanning the gap. The germline CDR1 and CDR2 sequences are SGHNT and YYREEE (reference sequence). There are 15 residues in the CDR3.